This T cell receptor (beta chain) was identified in a study of OX40 agonist ivuxolimab in advanced cancers. The assay was immunoSEQ multiplex PCR, and TCRdb's table has in-frame clones only and misses some. The sample carries fewer than 200,000 clones, 94% recorded once. Germline V gene sequence: CDR1 SGDLS, CDR2 YYNGEE. V was trimmed by 3 bases and J by 7 bases, leaving 26 bases between them. CDR3 length: 17 amino acids. The sample consisted of CD4+ or CD8+ T cells sorted from blood, taken in a trial of the OX40 agonist ivuxolimab. This receptor was identified in an adult with an advanced solid tumor such as melanoma, head and neck, liver or kidney cancer. The rearrangement uses TRBV9 and TRBJ2-7; a possible D gene is TRBD1 (6 bases). Here the CDR3 DNA reads TGTGCCAGCAGCGCCCACGGGACACCCGTTCCCCCCGGGGAGCAGTACTTC. Translating it yields CASSAHGTPVPPGEQYF.